This record concerns one T cell receptor beta chain sequence. Its specific antigen is unknown. No much larger clone is present one base from it, and per-base qualities are unavailable. The germline V gene encodes CDR1 MDHEN and CDR2 SYDVKM. The CDR3 contains 10 residues, cysteine and phenylalanine counted. Only CDR3 DNA is held: 30 bases, read in frame from base 1. V lost 6 bases and J lost 10 bases; the stretch between them is 7 bases long. This specimen comes from a study of blood T cells in healthy people across ages (dated by TCRdb to between 2014 and 2017). Turning to the overall study: In model experiments, template switching captured roughly one uniquely barcoded TCR beta cDNA molecule for every two T cells. The study measured age-related changes in TCR beta repertoire diversity using deep sequencing normalized with unique cDNA molecular identifiers. The donors were split into four age groups: young (average about 16 years), middle-aged (around 37), aged (over 55) and long-lived (82). Two additional independent replicas of 1 million unique cDNA reads from the same blood draw were analyzed for two donors (one aged 18 to 29 and one aged 80 or older). Donors of different ages were randomly distributed across sequencing lanes to avoid experimental bias. On the study overall, not on this receptor specifically: Observed TCR beta diversity correlated strongly with the percentage of naive T cells measured by flow cytometry. Estimates of total diversity from one million sequenced T cells were regarded as lower bounds and underestimates. Compared with the aged group, the long-lived group had more naive CD4+ T cells, fewer expanded clones and increased TCR diversity, a pattern suggesting age selection. Because donor CMV infection status was unknown, age-related changes in expanded clonotypes were potentially confounded. As age increased, observed TCR beta diversity per million T cells dropped in a roughly linear way, and a significant reduction was already evident by age approximately 40. Since profiling was done on bulk unsorted PBMCs, naive and antigen-experienced compartments could not be conclusively compared.

Library generation was performed with 5' RACE. TCRdb names Illumina HiSeq 2500 as the instrument used. A second PCR of about 6 to 11 cycles was performed with a sample-barcoded 5' primer and a J-beta primer mix. A template-switch 5' adaptor carrying 12 random nucleotides introduced a unique molecular identifier onto each TCR beta cDNA molecule. Each sample yielded at least 2.5 million CDR3-containing paired-end reads. The Mint cDNA synthesis kit, primed by a TRBC-specific oligonucleotide, was used to synthesize first-strand cDNA from all RNA. After uracil-DNA glycosylase treatment, a first 18-cycle PCR used universal primers M1SS and BC2_uni_R on all cDNA. Per the source publication's procedure: Normalization of each sample was performed by random selection of 1 million high-quality reads, each carrying a distinct molecular identifier. Instead of being binned into consensus sequences, reads with shared molecular identifiers were discarded. CDR3 identification, clonotype clustering and error correction used MiTCR with a Q25 quality threshold and the strictest error-elimination algorithm. A nonparametric unseen species model with Euler transformation was used to estimate a lower bound on total TCR beta diversity. The raw public data were reprocessed by TCRdb itself: fastp quality trimming at Q25, MiXCR clonotype calling, in-frame beta chains only. Rows are combined by CDR3 protein, so each entry shows the most common genes and DNA. The V and J calls come from TCRdb's annotation, not from the publication. The sample table shows 1,500,000 or so distinct CDR3 sequences, and approximately 59% are seen once. 5.5% to 8% of the sample comes from the top ten.

The 35 to 40 donors, aged about 6 to 100 years, were systemically healthy Caucasian individuals from Russia. Ten milliliters of peripheral blood were drawn from each donor into EDTA-treated Vacutainer tubes. Ficoll-Paque density-gradient centrifugation was used to isolate PBMCs, with at least 7 million per sample. Total RNA, at least 5 micrograms per sample, was extracted from PBMCs with Trizol reagent. Naive CD45RAhigh/CD27high T cell percentages were measured by flow cytometry on a PBMC aliquot from every donor. The source material was blood. Rearrangement joined TRBV28 to TRBJ1-5, with the D gene too uncertain to name. This TCR derives from a man aged 18-30 years in good health. The CDR3 corresponds to CASSFVPQHF. Read as DNA, the sequence is TGTGCCAGCAGCTTTGTTCCCCAGCATTTT.